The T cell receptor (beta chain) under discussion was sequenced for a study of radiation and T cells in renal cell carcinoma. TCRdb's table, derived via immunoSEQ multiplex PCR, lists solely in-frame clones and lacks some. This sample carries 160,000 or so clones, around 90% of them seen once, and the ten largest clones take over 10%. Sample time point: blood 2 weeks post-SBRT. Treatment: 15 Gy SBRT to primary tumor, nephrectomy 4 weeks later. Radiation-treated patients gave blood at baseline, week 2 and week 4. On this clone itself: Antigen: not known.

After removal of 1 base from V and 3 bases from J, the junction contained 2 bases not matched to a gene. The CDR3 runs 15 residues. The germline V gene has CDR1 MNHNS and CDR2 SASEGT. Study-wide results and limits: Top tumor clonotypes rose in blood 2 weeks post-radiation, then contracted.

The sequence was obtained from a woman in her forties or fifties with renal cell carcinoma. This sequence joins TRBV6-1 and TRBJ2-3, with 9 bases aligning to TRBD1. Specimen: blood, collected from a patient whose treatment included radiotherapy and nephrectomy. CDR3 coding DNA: TGTGCCAGCAGTGAAGACAGGGGGCTAACAGATACGCAGTATTTT. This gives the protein CASSEDRGLTDTQYF.